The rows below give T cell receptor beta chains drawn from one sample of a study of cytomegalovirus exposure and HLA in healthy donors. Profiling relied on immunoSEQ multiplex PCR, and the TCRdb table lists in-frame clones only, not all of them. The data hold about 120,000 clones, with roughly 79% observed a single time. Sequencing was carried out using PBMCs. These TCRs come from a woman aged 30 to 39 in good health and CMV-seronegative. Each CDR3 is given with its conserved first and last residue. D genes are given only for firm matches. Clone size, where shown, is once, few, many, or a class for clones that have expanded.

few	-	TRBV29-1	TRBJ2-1	CSVELRDNEQFF	TGCAGCGTTGAATTGCGAGACAATGAGCAGTTCTTC
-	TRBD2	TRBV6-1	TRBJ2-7	CASSEPRPGGPSNEQYF	TGTGCCAGCAGTGAACCGAGGCCGGGAGGGCCCTCTAACGAGCAGTACTTC
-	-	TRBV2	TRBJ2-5	CASSVEGTQYF	TGTGCCAGCAGTGTAGAGGGGACCCAGTACTTC
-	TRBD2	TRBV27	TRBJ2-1	CASSWTSGSFNEQFF	TGTGCCAGCAGTTGGACTAGCGGGAGTTTTAATGAGCAGTTCTTC
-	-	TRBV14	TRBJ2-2	CASSPYMRVDTGELFF	TGTGCCAGCAGCCCCTATATGAGGGTGGACACCGGGGAGCTGTTTTTT
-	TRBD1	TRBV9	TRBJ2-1	CASSVAGTGGYNEQFF	TGTGCCAGCAGCGTAGCCGGGACAGGGGGCTACAATGAGCAGTTCTTC
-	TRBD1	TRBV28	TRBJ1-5	CASSYTGAYSNQPQHF	TGTGCCAGCAGTTACACAGGGGCTTATAGCAATCAGCCCCAGCATTTT
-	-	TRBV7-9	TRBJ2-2	CASKPSGGTGELFF	TGTGCCAGCAAGCCGAGTGGAGGCACCGGGGAGCTGTTTTTT
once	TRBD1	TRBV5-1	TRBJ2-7	CASSLGRGQEHTYEQYF	TGCGCCAGCAGCTTGGGCCGCGGACAGGAACACACCTACGAGCAGTACTTC
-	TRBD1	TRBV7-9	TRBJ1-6	CASIWRKGPGQGVSPLHF	TGTGCCAGCATATGGAGGAAGGGACCGGGACAGGGTGTATCACCCCTCCACTTT
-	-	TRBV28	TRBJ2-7	CASSLGLPSSYEQYF	TGTGCCAGCAGTTTAGGCCTTCCTAGCTCCTACGAGCAGTACTTC
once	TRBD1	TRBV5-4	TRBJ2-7	CASSSGTGGAFYEQYF	TGTGCCAGCAGCTCCGGGACAGGGGGCGCGTTCTACGAGCAGTACTTC
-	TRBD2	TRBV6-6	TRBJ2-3	CASSGLAGSTDTQYF	TGTGCCAGCAGTGGACTAGCGGGCAGCACAGATACGCAGTATTTT
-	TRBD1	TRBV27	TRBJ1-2	CASSLGTGKWDGYTF	TGTGCCAGCAGTTTGGGGACAGGGAAGTGGGATGGCTACACCTTC
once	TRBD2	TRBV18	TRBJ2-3	CASSTSLPSGAATDTQYF	TGTGCCAGCTCCACCTCCCTTCCTAGCGGGGCCGCGACAGATACGCAGTATTTT
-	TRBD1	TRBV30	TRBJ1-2	CASSGQGHYGYTF	TGTGCCTCCTCCGGACAGGGGCACTATGGCTACACCTTC
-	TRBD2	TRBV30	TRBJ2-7	CAWSELAGGSYEQYF	TGTGCCTGGAGTGAACTAGCGGGAGGGTCCTACGAGCAGTACTTC
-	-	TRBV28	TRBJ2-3	CASSSRTGTQYF	TGTGCCAGCAGTTCTAGAACGGGTACGCAGTATTTT
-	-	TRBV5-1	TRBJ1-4	CASSLGARTNEKLFF	TGCGCCAGCAGCTTGGGGGCAAGAACTAATGAAAAACTGTTTTTT
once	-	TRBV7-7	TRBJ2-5	CASSNQFGGVAAQYF	TGTGCCAGCAGCAATCAATTTGGTGGTGTTGCGGCCCAGTACTTC
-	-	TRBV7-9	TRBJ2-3	CASSFMEARTDTQYF	TGTGCCAGCAGCTTCATGGAGGCACGCACAGATACGCAGTATTTT
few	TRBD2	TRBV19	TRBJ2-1	CASSTLAGPSGEQFF	TGTGCCAGTAGTACCCTAGCGGGACCCAGCGGTGAGCAGTTCTTC
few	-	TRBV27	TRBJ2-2	CASTLGGTGGELFF	TGTGCCAGCACTTTGGGGGGAACGGGCGGGGAGCTGTTTTTT
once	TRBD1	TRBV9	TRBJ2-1	CASSVRGQGTYNEQFF	TGTGCCAGCAGCGTACGGGGACAGGGGACCTACAATGAGCAGTTCTTC
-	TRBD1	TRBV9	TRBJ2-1	CASSGRDRDNEQFF	TGTGCCAGCAGCGGCCGGGACAGGGACAATGAGCAGTTCTTC
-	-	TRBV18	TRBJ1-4	CASSSGSPATNEKLFF	TGTGCCAGCTCATCCGGGTCACCCGCAACTAATGAAAAACTGTTTTTT
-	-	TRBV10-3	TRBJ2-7	CAISSQGDEQYF	TGTGCCATCAGTTCACAGGGAGACGAGCAGTACTTC
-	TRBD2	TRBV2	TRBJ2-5	CASRPLAGGQETQYF	TGTGCCAGCAGGCCTCTAGCGGGCGGCCAAGAGACCCAGTACTTC
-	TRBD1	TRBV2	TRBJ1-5	CASSMSGGSNQPQHF	TGTGCCAGCAGTATGTCAGGGGGTAGCAATCAGCCCCAGCATTTT
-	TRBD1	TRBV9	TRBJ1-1	CASSVGQGATEAFF	TGTGCCAGCAGCGTGGGACAGGGGGCAACTGAAGCTTTCTTT
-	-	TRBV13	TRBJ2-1	CASSLESHPGASYNEQFF	TGTGCCAGCAGCTTAGAGAGCCACCCAGGGGCCTCCTACAATGAGCAGTTCTTC
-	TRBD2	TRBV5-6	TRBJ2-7	CASSQTSGRADF	TGTGCCAGCAGCCAGACTAGCGGGAGGGCCGACTTC
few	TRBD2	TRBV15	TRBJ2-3	CATSSPLLAGVVDTQYF	TGTGCCACCAGCAGTCCATTACTCGCGGGAGTGGTAGATACGCAGTATTTT
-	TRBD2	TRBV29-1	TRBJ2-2	CSVEDSSGKNTGELFF	TGCAGCGTTGAAGATTCTAGCGGGAAGAACACCGGGGAGCTGTTTTTT
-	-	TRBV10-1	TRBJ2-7	CASSESRRGYEQYF	TGCGCCAGCAGTGAGTCGAGGAGGGGCTACGAGCAGTACTTC
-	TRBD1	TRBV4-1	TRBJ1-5	CASSQEQGMGQPQHF	TGCGCCAGCAGCCAAGAACAGGGGATGGGTCAGCCCCAGCATTTT
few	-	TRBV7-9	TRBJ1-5	CASSFSGQPQHF	TGTGCCAGCAGCTTTTCGGGTCAGCCCCAGCATTTT
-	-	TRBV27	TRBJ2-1	CASSLLTFSSYNEQFF	TGTGCCAGCAGTTTACTTACATTTTCTTCCTACAATGAGCAGTTCTTC
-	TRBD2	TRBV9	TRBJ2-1	CASSVAGTSFYNEQFF	TGTGCCAGCAGCGTAGCGGGGACTAGCTTCTACAATGAGCAGTTCTTC
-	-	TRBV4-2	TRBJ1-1	CASSQRRDTSMNTEAFF	TGTGCCAGCAGCCAAAGACGGGACACTAGTATGAACACTGAAGCTTTCTTT
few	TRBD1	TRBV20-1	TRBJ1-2	CSATTGGKGTF	TGCAGTGCTACGACAGGGGGGAAAGGAACCTTC
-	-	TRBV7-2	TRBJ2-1	CASSKWGEYNEQFF	TGTGCCAGCTCCAAGTGGGGAGAGTACAATGAGCAGTTCTTC
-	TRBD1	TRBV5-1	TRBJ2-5	CASSLWGQGPETQYF	TGCGCCAGCAGCTTGTGGGGACAGGGGCCGGAGACCCAGTACTTC
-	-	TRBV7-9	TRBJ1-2	CASSPLSTGYRSGYTF	TGTGCCAGCAGCCCACTATCGACAGGCTACCGCTCTGGCTACACCTTC
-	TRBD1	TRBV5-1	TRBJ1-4	CASSRDRFNEKLFF	TGCGCCAGCAGCCGGGACAGGTTTAATGAAAAACTGTTTTTT
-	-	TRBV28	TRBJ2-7	CASSRDYEQYF	TGTGCCAGCAGTAGAGACTACGAGCAGTACTTC
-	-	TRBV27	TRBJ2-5	CASSPLLRETQYF	TGTGCCAGCAGTCCTCTTCTCCGAGAGACCCAGTACTTC
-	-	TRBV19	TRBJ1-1	CASSRRGPEAFF	TGTGCCAGTAGTAGAAGGGGCCCTGAAGCTTTCTTT
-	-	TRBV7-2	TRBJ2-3	CASSLGVGRGTDTQYF	TGTGCCAGCAGCTTAGGGGTTGGGCGGGGCACAGATACGCAGTATTTT
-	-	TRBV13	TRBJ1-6	CASSLGGAGSPLHF	TGTGCCAGCAGCTTAGGAGGGGCTGGTTCACCCCTCCACTTT
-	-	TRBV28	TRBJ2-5	CASSFSGSKETQYF	TGTGCCAGCAGTTTTTCGGGTAGCAAAGAGACCCAGTACTTC
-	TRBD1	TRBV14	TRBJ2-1	CASSPGTGTYNEQFF	TGTGCCAGCAGTCCCGGGACAGGGACCTACAATGAGCAGTTCTTC
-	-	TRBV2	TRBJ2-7	CASSVTGRTYEQYF	TGTGCCAGCAGTGTCACAGGAAGAACCTACGAGCAGTACTTC